This T cell receptor beta chain was identified during a study of cytomegalovirus exposure and HLA in healthy donors. About the study: Most genotyped donors, around four fifths of roughly 400, had Caucasian-associated genetic ancestry.

Findings and limits, study-wide: Accurate prediction of most subjects' HLA-A and HLA-B alleles from TCR beta sequences was reported.

Germline V gene data show CDR1 as SGDLS and CDR2 as YYNGEE. This CDR3 comprises 16 residues. V lost 3 bases and J lost 0, with 14 bases in between. Notes on this clone: The antigen remains unidentified. The same CDR3 can be traced to other DNA sequences in this sample.

Researchers ran the PCR with 60 Vbeta and 13 Jbeta primers. Original data processing: In a later analysis, about 12 million of tens of millions of unique beta chains occurred in at least two donors. Assay used: immunoSEQ multiplex PCR; TCRdb lists only in-frame clones, some missing. The D gene and trimming were derived from the DNA, and the V and J assignments and clone size from that table. The sample contains around 150,000 clones, around four fifths of which appear only once. V usage is TRBV9 and J usage is TRBJ2-3; maybe TRBD2 (6 bases). The sequencing sample was made of PBMCs. The sequence was obtained from a boy between 2 and 10 years old in good health and CMV-seronegative. The CDR3 nucleotides read TGTGCCAGCAGCGGGAGGGCGGGATCTAGCACAGATACGCAGTATTTT. Translating gives CASSGRAGSSTDTQYF.